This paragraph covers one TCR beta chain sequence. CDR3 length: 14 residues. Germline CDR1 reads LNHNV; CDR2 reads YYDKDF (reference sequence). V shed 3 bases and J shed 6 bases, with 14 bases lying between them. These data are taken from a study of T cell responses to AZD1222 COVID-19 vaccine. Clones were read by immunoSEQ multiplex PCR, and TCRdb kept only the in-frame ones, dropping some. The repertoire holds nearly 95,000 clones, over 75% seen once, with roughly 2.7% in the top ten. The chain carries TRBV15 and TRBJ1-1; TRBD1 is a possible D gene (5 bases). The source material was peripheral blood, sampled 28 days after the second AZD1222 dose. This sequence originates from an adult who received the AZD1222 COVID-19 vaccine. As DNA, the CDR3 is TGTGCCACCAGCAGTGGGCAGGGCGAGGCTGAAGCTTTCTTT. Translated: CATSSGQGEAEAFF.